These T cell receptor beta chains were read from a single sample in a study of T cells in Graves' hyperthyroidism and ophthalmopathy. TCRdb called the multiplex PCR reads again in MiXCR, with one record for every CDR3 protein. The repertoire holds 400,000 or so distinct CDR3 sequences, with more than 12% as singletons. Sequenced input: blood. These receptors were collected from a woman aged 30 to 39 with Graves' ophthalmopathy. CDR3s leave out the opening cysteine and the closing phenylalanine or tryptophan.

TRBV9	TRBJ2-3	ASSAESLSTDTQY
TRBV15	TRBJ1-1	ATSETGQGATEAF
TRBV6-1	TRBJ1-5	ASSERGQAHQPQH
TRBV20-1	TRBJ1-4	SATRDRVREKLF
TRBV7-9	TRBJ2-7	AIYTRVISASGVGYEQY
TRBV5-1	TRBJ2-3	ASSLGLAGGSGTDTQY
TRBV20-1	TRBJ2-3	SARDVAGGLDTQY
TRBV3-1	TRBJ2-7	ASSQDLGDEQY
TRBV7-6	TRBJ2-7	ASSLGAQGSGEQY
TRBV5-8	TRBJ2-6	ASSPGTASSGANVLT
TRBV12-3/TRBV12-4	TRBJ1-4	ASSPGALPTLNEKLF
TRBV28	TRBJ2-3	ASSSQGDLTDTQY
TRBV20-1	TRBJ1-5	SATPQGNQPQH
TRBV19	TRBJ1-2	ASQGGHLYGYT
TRBV3-1	TRBJ2-1	ASSQNRGGEQF
TRBV11-2	TRBJ1-2	ASSPQADVPYGYT
TRBV5-6	TRBJ2-5	ASRYSGGGEETQY